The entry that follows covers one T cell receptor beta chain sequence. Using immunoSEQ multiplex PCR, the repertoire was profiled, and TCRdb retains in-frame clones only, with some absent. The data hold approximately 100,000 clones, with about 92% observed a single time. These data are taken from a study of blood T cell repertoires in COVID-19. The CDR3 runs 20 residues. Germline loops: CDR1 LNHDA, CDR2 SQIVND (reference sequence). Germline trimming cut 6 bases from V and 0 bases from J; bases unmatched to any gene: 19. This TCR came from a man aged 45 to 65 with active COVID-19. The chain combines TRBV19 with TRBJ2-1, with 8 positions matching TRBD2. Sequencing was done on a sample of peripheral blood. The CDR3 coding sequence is TGTGCCAGTAGCATCCCCACAGGGTTTGGCGGGAGGAGCTCCTACAATGAGCAGTTCTTC. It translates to CASSIPTGFGGRSSYNEQFF. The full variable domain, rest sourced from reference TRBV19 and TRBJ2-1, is DGGITQSPKYLFRKEGQNVTLSCEQNLNHDAMYWYRQDPGQGLRLIYYSQIVNDFQKGDIAEGYSVSREKKESFPLTVTSAQKNPTAFYLCASSIPTGFGGRSSYNEQFFGPGTRLTVL.